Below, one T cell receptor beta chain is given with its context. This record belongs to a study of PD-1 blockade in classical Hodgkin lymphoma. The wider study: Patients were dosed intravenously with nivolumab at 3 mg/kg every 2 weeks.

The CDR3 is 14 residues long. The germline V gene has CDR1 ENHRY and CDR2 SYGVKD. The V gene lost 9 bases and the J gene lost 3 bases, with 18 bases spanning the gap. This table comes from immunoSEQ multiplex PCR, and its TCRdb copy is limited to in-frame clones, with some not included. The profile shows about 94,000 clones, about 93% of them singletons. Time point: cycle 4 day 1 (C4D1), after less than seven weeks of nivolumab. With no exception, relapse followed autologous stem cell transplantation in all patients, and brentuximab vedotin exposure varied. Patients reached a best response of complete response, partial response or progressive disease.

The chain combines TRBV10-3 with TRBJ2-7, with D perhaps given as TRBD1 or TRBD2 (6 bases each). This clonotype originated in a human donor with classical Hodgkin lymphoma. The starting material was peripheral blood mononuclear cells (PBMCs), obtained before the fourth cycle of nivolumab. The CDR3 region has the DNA TGTGCCATTACACCTTCCGGGGGCGGCTACGAGCAGTACTTC. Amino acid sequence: CAITPSGGGYEQYF.